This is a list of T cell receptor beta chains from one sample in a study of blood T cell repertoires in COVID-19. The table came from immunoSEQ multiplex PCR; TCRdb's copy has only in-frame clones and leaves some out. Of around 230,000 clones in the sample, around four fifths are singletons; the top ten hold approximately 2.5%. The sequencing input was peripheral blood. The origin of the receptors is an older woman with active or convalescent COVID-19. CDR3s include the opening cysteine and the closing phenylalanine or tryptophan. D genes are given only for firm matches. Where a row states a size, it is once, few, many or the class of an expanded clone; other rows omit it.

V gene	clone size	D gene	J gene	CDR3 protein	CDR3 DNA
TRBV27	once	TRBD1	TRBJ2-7	CASSRSTGGVSHEQYF	TGTGCCAGCAGTCGATCCACAGGGGGCGTCTCTCACGAGCAGTACTTC
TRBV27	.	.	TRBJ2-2	CASMGRWGIGELFF	TGTGCCAGCATGGGGAGGTGGGGGATCGGGGAGCTGTTTTTT
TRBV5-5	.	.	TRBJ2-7	CASSLSPGQLSYEQYF	TGTGCCAGCAGCCTTAGTCCCGGACAGCTATCCTACGAGCAGTACTTC
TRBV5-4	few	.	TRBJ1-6	CASSLAGHYNSPLHF	TGTGCCAGCAGCTTGGCGGGACACTATAATTCACCCCTCCACTTT
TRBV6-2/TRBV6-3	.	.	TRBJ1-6	CASSAGQPRTNSPLHF	TGTGCCAGCAGCGCTGGACAGCCCCGAACCAATTCACCCCTCCACTTT
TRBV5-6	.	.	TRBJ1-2	CASSLQGANYGYTF	TGTGCCAGCAGCTTACAGGGAGCTAACTATGGCTACACCTTC
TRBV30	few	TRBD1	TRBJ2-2	CAWSIKDREGSGELFF	TGTGCCTGGAGTATAAAGGACAGGGAAGGGTCCGGGGAGCTGTTTTTT
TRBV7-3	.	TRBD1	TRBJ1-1	CASSQGAGNTEAFF	TGTGCCAGCAGCCAGGGGGCAGGGAACACTGAAGCTTTCTTT
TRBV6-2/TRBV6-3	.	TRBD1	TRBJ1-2	CASSRQGAYGYTF	TGTGCCAGCAGTCGTCAGGGGGCTTATGGCTACACCTTC
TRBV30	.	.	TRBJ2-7	CASYFDRDPYEQYF	TGTGCCTCCTACTTCGACAGAGACCCCTACGAGCAGTACTTC
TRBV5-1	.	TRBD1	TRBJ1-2	CASSSYRTGDYGYTF	TGCGCCAGCAGCTCCTACCGGACAGGGGACTATGGCTACACCTTC
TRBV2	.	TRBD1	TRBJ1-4	CASSGQGVEGEKLFF	TGTGCCAGCAGTGGACAGGGGGTCGAGGGTGAAAAACTGTTTTTT
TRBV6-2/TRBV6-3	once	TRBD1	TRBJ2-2	CASSYKGASDNVGELFF	TGTGCCAGCAGTTACAAGGGGGCATCCGATAATGTCGGGGAGCTGTTTTTT
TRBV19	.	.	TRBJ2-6	CASSVSSLSSGANVLTF	TGTGCCAGTAGTGTGAGTAGCCTCAGCTCTGGGGCCAACGTCCTGACTTTC
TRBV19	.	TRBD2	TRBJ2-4	CASSIRASGNKNIQYF	TGTGCCAGTAGTATTCGGGCTAGCGGCAACAAAAACATTCAGTACTTC
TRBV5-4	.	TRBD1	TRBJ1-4	CASSRGTGGKGEKLFF	TGTGCCAGCAGCCGGGGGACAGGGGGCAAGGGTGAAAAACTGTTTTTT
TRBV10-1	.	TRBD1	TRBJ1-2	CASSLDRGGGYTF	TGCGCCAGCAGTCTTGACAGGGGAGGTGGCTACACCTTC
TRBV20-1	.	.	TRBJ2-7	CSASHSYEQYF	TGCAGTGCTAGTCATTCCTACGAGCAGTACTTC
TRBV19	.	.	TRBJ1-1	CASSMQGTEAFF	TGTGCCAGTAGTATGCAGGGCACTGAAGCTTTCTTT